The 28 T cell receptor beta chains in this list originate from one sample, sequenced in a study of cytomegalovirus exposure and HLA in healthy donors. PCR used 60 Vbeta primers and 13 Jbeta primers. Clones were sequenced by immunoSEQ multiplex PCR, and TCRdb holds only the in-frame ones, with some missing. This repertoire shows roughly 170,000 clones, approximately 81% found once; its top ten account for over 2.5%. Sequencing was performed on PBMCs. Source of these receptors: a female donor in good health and CMV-seronegative.

The sample holds a few counts of this clone. V gene TRBV7-2 combines with J gene TRBJ1-4; tentative D call: TRBD1 (6 bases). In germline, CDR1 is SGHTA, CDR2 FQGNSA. Trimming removed 5 bases from V and 8 bases from J, with 15 bases in between. CDR3 length: 14 residues. Here the CDR3 reads CASSPDRIGEKLFF. The CDR3 region has the DNA TGTGCCAGCAGCCCGGACAGAATCGGGGAAAAACTGTTTTTT.

The chain joins TRBV5-8 to TRBJ1-5; D gene uncertain. CDR3 length equals 14 residues. Trimming took 2 bases from V and 3 from J, leaving 9 bases between them. Germline V CDR1 and CDR2: SGHTS, YDEGEE. CDR3 residues: CASSLRSYNQPQHF. The CDR3 nucleotides are TGTGCCAGCAGCTTACGCAGTTACAATCAGCCCCAGCATTTT.

The genes are TRBV25-1 and TRBJ2-1; 10 bases are a match to TRBD2. This CDR3 is built from 15 residues. V was pared by 3 bases and J by 3 bases, with 2 bases of the junction left unmatched. The germline CDR1 and CDR2 sequences are MGHDK and SYGVNS. This CDR3 is CASSDIAGGYNEQFF. The DNA for the CDR3 is TGTGCCAGCAGTGATATAGCGGGGGGCTACAATGAGCAGTTCTTC.

The chain carries TRBV5-6 and TRBJ2-1; the match to TRBD1 covers 7 bases. The germline V gene encodes CDR1 SGHDT and CDR2 YYEEEE. CDR3 size: 15 residues. Losses at the gene ends were 4 bases for V and 4 bases for J; bases not matched to a gene: 8. DNA for the CDR3: TGTGCCAGCAGCCCCCCCCCGACAGGGTACAATGAGCAGTTCTTC. Protein sequence: CASSPPPTGYNEQFF.

This rearrangement joins TRBV28 to TRBJ1-2, with 7 positions matching TRBD1. There are 13 residues in the CDR3. Germline loops: CDR1 MDHEN, CDR2 SYDVKM. The V segment lost 7 bases and the J segment 8 bases; nucleotides outside the gene matches: 10. The CDR3 DNA is TGTGCCAGCAAAGAACAGGGGACGGAAGGCTACACCTTC. Translation: CASKEQGTEGYTF.

This clone was picked up one time. The chain joins TRBV5-1 to TRBJ2-3, with D possibly matching TRBD1 (5 bases). V lost 6 bases and J lost 6, with 20 bases in between. The CDR3 runs 15 residues. CDR1 and CDR2 from the germline V gene are SGHRS and YFSETQ. Here the CDR3 reads CASTQGAAAVDTQYF. The CDR3 DNA is TGCGCCAGCACCCAAGGGGCAGCCGCCGTGGATACGCAGTATTTT.

The chain is built from TRBV19 and TRBJ2-6; maybe TRBD1 (5 bases). This CDR3 has 16 amino acids. Germline CDR1 is LNHDA and CDR2 is SQIVND (reference sequence). Trimming pared 4 bases from V and 2 bases from J, leaving 12 bases between. CDR3 region: CASSSGKGTGANVLTF. The CDR3 coding sequence is TGTGCCAGTAGTAGCGGAAAGGGGACTGGGGCCAACGTCCTGACTTTC. Drawing the rest from reference TRBV19 and TRBJ2-6, the complete variable domain is DGGITQSPKYLFRKEGQNVTLSCEQNLNHDAMYWYRQDPGQGLRLIYYSQIVNDFQKGDIAEGYSVSREKKESFPLTVTSAQKNPTAFYLCASSSGKGTGANVLTFGAGSRLTVL.

The chain couples TRBV2 to TRBJ1-5; 11 bases map to TRBD1. Unmatched junction bases numbered 1, after V lost 5 bases and J lost 1 base. Looked up from germline, CDR1 is SNHLY and CDR2 is FYNNEI. The CDR3 is 15 amino acids. The chain's CDR3 is CASSRTGGSNQPQHF. The CDR3 DNA is TGTGCCAGCAGTCGGACAGGGGGCAGCAATCAGCCCCAGCATTTT.

The chain has TRBV27 and TRBJ2-1; 12 bases map to TRBD2. The CDR3 has 17 residues. Trimming took 5 bases from V and 0 from J; bases not matched to a gene: 5. Germline V lookup: CDR1 MNHEY, CDR2 SMNVEV (reference sequence). The chain's CDR3 is CASSARLAGASYNEQFF. In nucleotides, the CDR3 is TGTGCCAGCAGTGCCCGACTAGCGGGGGCCTCCTACAATGAGCAGTTCTTC.

The V call is TRBV7-8, the J call TRBJ2-7; D is ambiguous. CDR1 SGHVS and CDR2 FQNEAQ come from the germline V gene. This CDR3 has 14 amino acids. Trimming took 5 bases from V and 2 from J, leaving 13 bases between them. Here the CDR3 DNA reads TGTGCCAGCAGCCCCCGGCGGATACCCTACGAGCAGTACTTC. Translated, it gives CASSPRRIPYEQYF.

This rearrangement joins TRBV5-4 to TRBJ2-6, with a tentative D call TRBD1 (5 bases). Trimming removed 4 bases at V and 1 base at J, with 9 bases between. This CDR3 has 15 amino acids. Germline V gives CDR1 SGHNT, CDR2 YYREEE (reference sequence). CDR3: CASSPTASGANVLTF. The CDR3 nucleotides are TGTGCCAGCAGCCCGACAGCTTCTGGGGCCAACGTCCTGACTTTC. Using reference TRBV5-4 and TRBJ2-6 for the parts outside the CDR3, the full variable domain is ETGVTQSPTHLIKTRGQQVTLRCSSQSGHNTVSWYQQALGQGPQFIFQYYREEENGRGNFPPRFSGLQFPNYSSELNVNALELDDSALYLCASSPTASGANVLTFGAGSRLTVL.

The chain joins TRBV6-6 to TRBJ2-7, with D possibly TRBD1 on 6 matching bases. V lost 6 bases, J lost 6 bases, and 24 bases lay in between. Germline CDR1 reads MNHNY; CDR2 reads SVGAGI (reference sequence). CDR3 length: 16 amino acids. The CDR3 DNA is TGTGCCAGCAGCCACTCGATCTCCCTGGGGGCTGGCGAGCAGTACTTC. Translation gives CASSHSISLGAGEQYF.

The CDR3 DNA follows: TGCGCCACCCGGGCGACTAGCGGACCATACAATGAGCAGTTCTTC. Translated: CATRATSGPYNEQFF. The chain couples TRBV10-2 to TRBJ2-1, with 9 positions matching TRBD2. From germline, CDR1 is WSHSY and CDR2 SAAADI. V was clipped by 10 bases and J by 4 bases; unmatched bases: 11. CDR3 length: 15 amino acids.

The V call is TRBV9, the J call TRBJ1-4; TRBD1 matches at 8 bases. Germline CDR1 is SGDLS and CDR2 is YYNGEE. Unmatched junction bases numbered 12, after V lost 4 bases and J lost 7 bases. The CDR3 loop spans 16 amino acids. This CDR3 reads CASSPYPGQGGEKLFF. The CDR3, as DNA: TGTGCCAGCAGCCCTTACCCCGGACAGGGAGGTGAAAAACTGTTTTTT.

The chain uses TRBV2 and TRBJ2-7; 8 nucleotides agree with TRBD1. In germline, CDR1 is SNHLY, CDR2 FYNNEI. V shed 6 bases, J shed 5 bases, and the junction held 0 bases outside the gene matches. The CDR3 runs to 11 residues. CDR3 in amino acids: CASRQGDEQYF. In DNA, the CDR3 is TGTGCCAGCAGACAGGGGGACGAGCAGTACTTC.

The gene calls are TRBV7-9 and TRBJ2-5; 8 positions agree with TRBD2. J lost 4 bases, V lost 2 bases, and 0 bases had no gene match. The CDR3 length is 13 residues. Germline values: CDR1 SEHNR, CDR2 FQNEAQ (reference sequence). In DNA, the CDR3 is TGTGCCAGCAGCTTAACTAGCGGAGAGACCCAGTACTTC. The encoded protein is CASSLTSGETQYF. Filled out from reference TRBV7-9 and TRBJ2-5, the complete variable domain reads DTGVSQNPRHKITKRGQNVTFRCDPISEHNRLYWYRQTLGQGPEFLTYFQNEAQLEKSRLLSDRFSAERPKGSFSTLEIQRTEQGDSAMYLCASSLTSGETQYFGPGTRLLVL.

J is TRBJ1-1 and V is TRBV15; D ambiguous. Germline lookup yields CDR1 LNHNV and CDR2 YYDKDF (reference sequence). The ends were cut back, 1 base at V and 3 bases at J, with 18 bases in the middle. The CDR3 totals 17 residues. The CDR3 DNA reads as TGTGCCACCAGCAGAGTTGCTAAGGCCCCGGGGTACACTGAAGCTTTCTTT. It specifies CATSRVAKAPGYTEAFF.

This clone was picked up one time. The V and J genes are TRBV9 and TRBJ2-7, with 7 bases matching TRBD2. Germline V gene sequence: CDR1 SGDLS, CDR2 YYNGEE. Trimming removed 0 bases from V and 3 bases from J; junction bases left unmatched: 6. This CDR3 is 15 amino acids long. The CDR3 sequence is CASSVGEGGSYEQYF. The CDR3 nucleotides are TGTGCCAGCAGCGTAGGGGAAGGCGGGAGCTACGAGCAGTACTTC.

The J gene is TRBJ1-3, the V gene TRBV7-8; D gene uncertain. Per germline, CDR1 SGHVS and CDR2 FQNEAQ. Trimming took 5 bases from V and 0 from J, leaving 11 bases between them. The CDR3 sequence is 15 residues long. The CDR3 sequence is CASSPGPSSGNTIYF. The CDR3 bases are TGTGCCAGCAGCCCTGGGCCCAGCTCTGGAAACACCATATATTTT.

CDR3 nucleotide sequence: TGTGCCACCAGCACCCAATACAATGAGCAGTTCTTC. Amino acids: CATSTQYNEQFF. The chain combines TRBV15 with TRBJ2-1, with unresolved D. The CDR3 loop spans 12 amino acids. V was trimmed by 4 bases and J by 4 bases, leaving 5 bases between them. Germline CDR1 and CDR2: LNHNV and YYDKDF (reference sequence).

The CDR3 nucleotides are TGTGCCAGCACTCCGACAGGGACTCTCACTGAAGCTTTCTTT. Its protein product is CASTPTGTLTEAFF. This chain connects TRBV28 to TRBJ1-1, with TRBD1 matching over 7 bases. This CDR3 comprises 14 residues. In germline, CDR1 is MDHEN, CDR2 SYDVKM. V gave up 7 bases and J gave up 4 bases; unmatched junction bases: 9. Drawing the rest from reference TRBV28 and TRBJ1-1, the complete variable domain is DVKVTQSSRYLVKRTGEKVFLECVQDMDHENMFWYRQDPGLGLRLIYFSYDVKMKEKGDIPEGYSVSREKKERFSLILESASTNQTSMYLCASTPTGTLTEAFFGQGTRLTVV.

The V call is TRBV28, the J call TRBJ2-1; D is undetermined. This CDR3 region has 14 residues. Germline V gene lookup returns CDR1 MDHEN and CDR2 SYDVKM. Trimming pared 5 bases from V and 8 bases from J, leaving 16 bases between. The CDR3 DNA reads TGTGCCAGCAGTCTTGACCCATCCGCGGATGAGCAGTTCTTC. Translating it yields CASSLDPSADEQFF.

V gene TRBV11-2 combines with J gene TRBJ2-3; no reliable D call. Trimming pared 8 bases from V and 7 bases from J, leaving 4 bases between. The CDR3 spans 9 residues. Germline values: CDR1 SGHAT, CDR2 FQNNGV. In nucleotides, the CDR3 is TGTGCCAGCCCATATACGCAGTATTTT. Translation gives CASPYTQYF.

This chain joins TRBV30 and TRBJ2-1; 9 bases are a match to TRBD2. Germline V gene data show CDR1 as GTSNPN and CDR2 as SVGIG (reference sequence). This CDR3 contains 14 residues. Losses at the gene ends were 2 bases for V and 15 bases for J; bases not matched to a gene: 14. CDR3 residues: CAWSSTVRAGGRFF. The CDR3 DNA is TGTGCCTGGAGTTCTACCGTAAGGGCGGGGGGGCGGTTCTTC.

The chain is built from TRBV7-2 and TRBJ2-3; the D is unclear. The CDR3 spans 11 residues. Trimming removed 0 bases at V and 14 bases at J, with 9 bases between. Germline V lookup: CDR1 SGHTA, CDR2 FQGNSA. The CDR3 region has the DNA TGTGCCAGCAGCTTAGCGTTCGGTTCGTATTTT. Translating gives CASSLAFGSYF.

The chain recombines TRBV5-8 with TRBJ1-1, with D possibly matching TRBD1 (6 bases). Trimming cost V 8 bases and J 5 bases, with 13 bases left between them. Germline V gives CDR1 SGHTS, CDR2 YDEGEE. The CDR3 extends over 12 amino acids. CDR3 nucleotide sequence: TGTGCCAGGGAGGGGGGGAGGACTGAAGCTTTCTTT. This codes for CAREGGRTEAFF.

This clone turned up a few times. The rearrangement links TRBV18 to TRBJ1-3; D not resolved. Germline loops: CDR1 KGHSH, CDR2 LQKENI. The ends were cut back, 2 bases at V and 0 bases at J, with 14 bases in the middle. CDR3 length equals 17 residues. The CDR3 region has the DNA TGTGCCAGCTCACCAATGGGAGGGCCCAGCTCTGGAAACACCATATATTTT. Encoded protein: CASSPMGGPSSGNTIYF.

This chain connects TRBV18 to TRBJ2-3; 11 bases map to TRBD1. V was clipped by 6 bases and J by 5 bases; unmatched bases: 7. This CDR3 has 15 amino acids. From germline, CDR1 is KGHSH and CDR2 LQKENI. CDR3 nucleotides: TGTGCCAGCTCCCCGGGACAGGGGGTTATAGATACGCAGTATTTT. It encodes CASSPGQGVIDTQYF.